Below are 19 T cell receptor beta chains sequenced from a single sample in a study of blood T cell repertoires in COVID-19. Assay: immunoSEQ multiplex PCR; the TCRdb copy retains only in-frame clones and omits some. The sample holds about 11,000 clones, almost 85% seen once. Material for sequencing was peripheral blood. The receptors derive from a man aged 45-65 years with active COVID-19.

V gene TRBV5-1 combines with J gene TRBJ2-5; no clear D. Germline V gives CDR1 SGHRS, CDR2 YFSETQ. This CDR3 spans 15 amino acids. The V end lost 0 bases, the J end lost 4 bases, and 13 bases lay between the germline ends. The CDR3 DNA reads TGCGCCAGCAGCTTGGCCGGAGACTCGTTAGAGACCCAGTACTTC. It yields the protein CASSLAGDSLETQYF.

The CDR3 DNA reads as TGCGCCAGCAGTGAGTCATTAGGGACAGGGGGCAACGAGCAGTACTTC. It encodes CASSESLGTGGNEQYF. This rearrangement joins TRBV10-1 to TRBJ2-7; 12 bases are shared with TRBD1. The CDR3 length is 16 residues. Trimming took 0 bases from V and 5 from J; bases not matched to a gene: 5. The germline V gene has CDR1 WNHNN and CDR2 SYGVQD (reference sequence).

V is TRBV6-5 and J is TRBJ2-3; a possible D gene is TRBD2 (6 bases). Trimming pared 5 bases from V and 0 bases from J, leaving 12 bases between. This CDR3 spans 15 amino acids. Germline CDR1 reads MNHEY; CDR2 reads SVGAGI. The CDR3 spells CASSTGGPSTDTQYF. In nucleotides, the CDR3 is TGTGCCAGCAGTACCGGAGGGCCTAGCACAGATACGCAGTATTTT.

The J gene is TRBJ2-7, the V gene TRBV24-1; TRBD2 matches at 13 bases. CDR3 size: 13 residues. Germline CDR1 is KGHDR and CDR2 is SFDVKD. Losses at the gene ends were 7 bases for V and 6 bases for J; bases not matched to a gene: 2. CDR3 in amino acids: CATRGLAGTEQYF. For the CDR3, the DNA is TGTGCCACCAGGGGACTAGCGGGGACCGAGCAGTACTTC.

V usage is TRBV11-2 and J usage is TRBJ2-7, with TRBD2 matching 11 bases. Germline assignment: CDR1 SGHAT and CDR2 FQNNGV. The junction had 12 bases not matched to a gene; V was cut back by 5 bases and J by 0 bases. This CDR3 has 18 amino acids. This CDR3 reads CASSTGTSGLLNSYEQYF. DNA of the CDR3: TGTGCCAGCAGCACTGGGACTAGCGGTCTCTTGAACTCCTACGAGCAGTACTTC.

The chain joins TRBV6-5 to TRBJ1-1; TRBD1 agrees at 8 bases. Unmatched junction bases numbered 9, after V lost 5 bases and J lost 4 bases. This CDR3 has 15 amino acids. CDR1 is MNHEY, CDR2 SVGAGI, per germline. CDR3 region: CASSKPGQGSTEAFF. In DNA, the CDR3 is TGTGCCAGCAGTAAGCCTGGACAGGGCTCCACTGAAGCTTTCTTT.

The chain couples TRBV6-1 to TRBJ2-7; D is uncertain. Germline CDR1 MNHNS, CDR2 SASEGT. CDR3 size: 11 residues. V was pared by 3 bases and J by 2 bases, with 2 bases between. CDR3 DNA sequence: TGTGCCAGCAGTGACGCCTACGAGCAGTACTTC. Protein sequence: CASSDAYEQYF.

This clone was counted a few times. The same CDR3 arises from other DNA sequences in this sample as well. The genes are TRBV28 and TRBJ2-7, with 8 bases lining up with TRBD1. CDR1 is MDHEN, CDR2 SYDVKM, per germline. V was pared by 3 bases and J by 3 bases, with 4 bases of the junction left unmatched. CDR3 length: 14 residues. The CDR3 sequence is CASSFRGRVYEQYF. In DNA, the CDR3 is TGTGCCAGCAGTTTCAGGGGGCGGGTCTACGAGCAGTACTTC. Full variable domain (remainder filled in from reference TRBV28 and TRBJ2-7): DVKVTQSSRYLVKRTGEKVFLECVQDMDHENMFWYRQDPGLGLRLIYFSYDVKMKEKGDIPEGYSVSREKKERFSLILESASTNQTSMYLCASSFRGRVYEQYFGPGTRLTVT.

The J gene is TRBJ1-5, the V gene TRBV15; D is possibly TRBD1 (6 bases). The CDR3 sequence is 16 residues long. Trimming took off 6 bases at V and 1 base at J, with 16 bases between the two ends. Germline CDR1 reads LNHNV; CDR2 reads YYDKDF (reference sequence). The CDR3 nucleotides are TGTGCCACCAGTTCCTCTCGGGACACAAGCAATCAGCCCCAGCATTTT. Its protein product is CATSSSRDTSNQPQHF.

Within the sample, this clone is medium-sized. In DNA, the CDR3 is TGTGCCATCAGTGACCCTTTGGGAGTCACCTACGAGCAGTACTTC. Its protein product is CAISDPLGVTYEQYF. The chain recombines TRBV10-3 with TRBJ2-7, with a tentative D call TRBD2 (5 bases). Germline V CDR1 and CDR2: ENHRY, SYGVKD. The CDR3 is 15 residues long. V was pared by 3 bases and J by 2 bases, with 14 bases between.

The rearrangement joins TRBV28 to TRBJ2-7, with D maybe TRBD2 (5 bases). The CDR3 has 14 residues. The germline V and J ends were trimmed by 7 bases and 2 bases, with 15 bases remaining between them. Germline CDR1 and CDR2: MDHEN and SYDVKM. CDR3 nucleotides: TGTGCCAGCACCGACCCAAGCGGTACCTACGAGCAGTACTTC. Its protein is CASTDPSGTYEQYF.

V gene TRBV5-4 combines with J gene TRBJ2-1, with D tentatively TRBD2 (6 bases). CDR1 and CDR2 from the germline V gene are SGHNT and YYREEE (reference sequence). There are 13 residues in the CDR3. The V end lost 2 bases, the J end lost 8 bases, and 11 bases lay between the germline ends. CDR3 bases: TGTGCCAGCAGCTTCGGGGGAATCGATGAGCAGTTCTTC. Translation: CASSFGGIDEQFF.

The rearrangement links TRBV4-1 to TRBJ2-1; 8 positions agree with TRBD2. The CDR3 consists of 15 residues. Trimming at V came to 4 bases and at J to 4 bases, leaving 6 bases not matched to a gene. CDR1 and CDR2 (germline): MGHRA, YSYEKL. CDR3 in amino acids: CASSLSGSAYNEQFF. The CDR3 DNA sequence: TGCGCCAGCAGCCTAAGCGGGAGTGCTTACAATGAGCAGTTCTTC.

The chain has TRBV5-1 and TRBJ2-7; TRBD1 agrees at 8 bases. The CDR3 runs to 15 residues. Trimming cost V 0 bases and J 5 bases; bases outside gene matches: 7. Germline CDR1 reads SGHRS; CDR2 reads YFSETQ. CDR3 in DNA: TGCGCCAGCAGCTTGGCCGCAGGACAGGGAAACGAGCAGTACTTC. Its protein product is CASSLAAGQGNEQYF.

The rearrangement links TRBV6-4 to TRBJ1-5, with 9 positions matching TRBD1. J was trimmed by 1 base and V by 7 bases; bases with no gene match: 5. The length of the CDR3 is 15 residues. Looked up from germline, CDR1 is MRHNA and CDR2 is SNTAGT. CDR3 protein: CASIRDRESNQPQHF. In nucleotides, the CDR3 is TGTGCCAGCATCCGGGACAGGGAGAGCAATCAGCCCCAGCATTTT.

The chain carries TRBV14 and TRBJ2-5; 12 bases map to TRBD2. V was pared by 0 bases and J by 4 bases, with 6 bases of the junction left unmatched. Germline CDR1 is SGHDN and CDR2 is FVKESK. The CDR3 is 17 amino acids. In nucleotides, the CDR3 is TGTGCCAGCAGCCAAGATCTACTAGCGGGAGGCGGAGAGACCCAGTACTTC. It translates to CASSQDLLAGGGETQYF.

CDR3 bases: TGTGCCAGCAGTGAAGTGCCGGGTGGGAGCACTGAAGCTTTCTTT. The encoded protein is CASSEVPGGSTEAFF. This chain links TRBV2 with TRBJ1-1; D uncertain. The germline V and J ends were trimmed by 1 base and 4 bases, with 13 bases remaining between them. Germline loops: CDR1 SNHLY, CDR2 FYNNEI. This CDR3 spans 15 amino acids.

The chain couples TRBV30 to TRBJ2-1, with 10 positions matching TRBD2. The CDR3 extends over 14 amino acids. CDR1 is GTSNPN and CDR2 is SVGIG in the germline V gene (reference sequence). CDR3 protein: CAYTASGSGHEQFF. CDR3 sequence (DNA): TGTGCATACACGGCTAGCGGGAGCGGCCATGAGCAGTTCTTC.

The V gene is TRBV18, the J gene TRBJ2-3, with TRBD2 identical over 7 bases. With 2 bases clipped from V and 2 bases from J, the junction kept 4 bases outside the gene matches. This CDR3 comprises 15 residues. The germline CDR1 and CDR2 sequences are KGHSH and LQKENI. The CDR3, as DNA: TGTGCCAGCTCACCATTGGGGGGGACCACAGATACGCAGTATTTT. Residues: CASSPLGGTTDTQYF.